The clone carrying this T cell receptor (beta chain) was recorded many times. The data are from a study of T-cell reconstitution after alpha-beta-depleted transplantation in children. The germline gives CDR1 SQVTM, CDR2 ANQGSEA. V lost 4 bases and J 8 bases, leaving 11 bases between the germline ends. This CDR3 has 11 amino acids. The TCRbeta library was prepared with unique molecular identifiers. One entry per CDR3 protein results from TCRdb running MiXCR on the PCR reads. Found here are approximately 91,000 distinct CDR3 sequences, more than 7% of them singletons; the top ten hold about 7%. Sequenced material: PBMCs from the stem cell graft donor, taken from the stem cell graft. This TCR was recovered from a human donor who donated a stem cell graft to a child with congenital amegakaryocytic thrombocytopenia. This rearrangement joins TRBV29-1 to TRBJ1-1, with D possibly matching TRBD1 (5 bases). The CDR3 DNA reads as TGCAGCGTTGCCTCTGACAGCGAAGCTTTCTTT. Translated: CSVASDSEAFF. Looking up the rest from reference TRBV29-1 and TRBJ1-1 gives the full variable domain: SAVISQKPSRDICQRGTSLTIQCQVDSQVTMMFWYRQQPGQSLTLIATANQGSEATYESGFVIDKFPISRPNLTFSTLTVSNMSPEDSSIYLCSVASDSEAFFGQGTRLTVV.